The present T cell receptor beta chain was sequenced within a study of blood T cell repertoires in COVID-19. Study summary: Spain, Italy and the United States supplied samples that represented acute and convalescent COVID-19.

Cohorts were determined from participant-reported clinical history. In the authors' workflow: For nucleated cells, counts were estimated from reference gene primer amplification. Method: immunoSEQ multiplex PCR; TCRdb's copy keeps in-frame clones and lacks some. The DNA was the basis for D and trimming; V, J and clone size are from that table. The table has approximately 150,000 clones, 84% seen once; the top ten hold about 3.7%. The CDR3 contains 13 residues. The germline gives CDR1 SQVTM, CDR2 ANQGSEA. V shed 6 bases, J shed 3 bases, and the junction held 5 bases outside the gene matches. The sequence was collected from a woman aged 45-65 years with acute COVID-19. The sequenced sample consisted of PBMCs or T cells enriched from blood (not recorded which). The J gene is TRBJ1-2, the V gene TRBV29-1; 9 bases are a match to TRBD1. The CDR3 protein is CSVTGGWDYGYTF. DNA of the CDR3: TGCAGCGTCACAGGGGGCTGGGACTATGGCTACACCTTC. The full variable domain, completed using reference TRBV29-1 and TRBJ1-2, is SAVISQKPSRDICQRGTSLTIQCQVDSQVTMMFWYRQQPGQSLTLIATANQGSEATYESGFVIDKFPISRPNLTFSTLTVSNMSPEDSSIYLCSVTGGWDYGYTFGSGTRLTVV.